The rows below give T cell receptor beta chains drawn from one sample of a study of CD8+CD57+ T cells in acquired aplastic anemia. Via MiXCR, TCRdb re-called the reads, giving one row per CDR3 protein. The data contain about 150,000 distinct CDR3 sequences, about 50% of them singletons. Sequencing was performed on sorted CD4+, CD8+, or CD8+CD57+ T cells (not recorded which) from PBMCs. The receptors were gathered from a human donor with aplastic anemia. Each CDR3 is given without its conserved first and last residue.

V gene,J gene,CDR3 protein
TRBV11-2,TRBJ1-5,ASSLSAWKNQPQH
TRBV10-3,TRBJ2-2,AISESSTGELF
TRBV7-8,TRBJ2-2,ASSLARNTGELF
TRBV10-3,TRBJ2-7,AISEFGGPDEQY
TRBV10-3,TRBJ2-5,AIRSTGTEETQY
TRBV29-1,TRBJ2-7,SVAGASGRYEQY
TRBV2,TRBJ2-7,ASSEPDRELFRYEQY
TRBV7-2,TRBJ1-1,ASSSLTEDTEAF
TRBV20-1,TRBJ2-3,SASSSGGAGDTQY
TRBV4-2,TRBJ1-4,ASSQDGGGLNEKLF
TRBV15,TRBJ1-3,ATSGYRDGSGNTIY
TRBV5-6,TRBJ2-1,ASSLESYNEQF
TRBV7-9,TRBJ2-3,ASIVADTQY
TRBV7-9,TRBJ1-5,ASSLGQAGNQPQH
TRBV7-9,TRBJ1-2,ASTGRGQGETNYGYT
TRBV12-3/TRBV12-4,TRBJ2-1,ASSLGVEQF